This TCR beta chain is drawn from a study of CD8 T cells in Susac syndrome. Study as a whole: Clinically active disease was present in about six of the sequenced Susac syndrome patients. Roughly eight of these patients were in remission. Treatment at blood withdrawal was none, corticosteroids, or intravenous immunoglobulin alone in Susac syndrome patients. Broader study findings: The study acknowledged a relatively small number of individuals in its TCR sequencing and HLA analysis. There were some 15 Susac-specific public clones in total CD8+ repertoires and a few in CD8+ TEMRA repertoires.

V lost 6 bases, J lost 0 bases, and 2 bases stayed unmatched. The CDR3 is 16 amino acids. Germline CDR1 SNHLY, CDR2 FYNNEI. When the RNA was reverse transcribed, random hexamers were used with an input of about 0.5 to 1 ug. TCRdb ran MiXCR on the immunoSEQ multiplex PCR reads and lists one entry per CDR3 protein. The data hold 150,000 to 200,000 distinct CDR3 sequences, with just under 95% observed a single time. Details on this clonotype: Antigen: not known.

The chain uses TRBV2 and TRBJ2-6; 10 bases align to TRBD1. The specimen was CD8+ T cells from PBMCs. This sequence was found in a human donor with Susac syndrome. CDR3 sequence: CASSGDRGSGANVLTF. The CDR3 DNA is TGTGCCAGCAGCGGGGACAGGGGCTCTGGGGCCAACGTCCTGACTTTC.